This TCR beta chain is from a study of blood T cell repertoires in COVID-19. The overall study: PBMCs, B-cell-depleted T cells, or T cells provided the cDNA or gDNA that made up the material.

The CDR3 consists of 15 residues. Germline-derived CDR1 and CDR2 are MGHRA and YSYEKL. The ends were cut back, 4 bases at V and 3 bases at J, with 10 bases in the middle. Sequencing used immunoSEQ multiplex PCR; TCRdb keeps in-frame clones, though not all of them. This sample has under 150,000 clones, with around 83% found just once. The sequence came from a man aged 25 to 40 who had recovered from COVID-19. This chain uses TRBV4-1 with TRBJ2-6; no firm D call. The sample taken for sequencing was PBMCs or T cells enriched from blood (not recorded which). The CDR3 DNA follows: TGCGCCAGCAGCCGAGGATTCGGTGGGGCCAACGTCCTGACTTTC. It codes for CASSRGFGGANVLTF.